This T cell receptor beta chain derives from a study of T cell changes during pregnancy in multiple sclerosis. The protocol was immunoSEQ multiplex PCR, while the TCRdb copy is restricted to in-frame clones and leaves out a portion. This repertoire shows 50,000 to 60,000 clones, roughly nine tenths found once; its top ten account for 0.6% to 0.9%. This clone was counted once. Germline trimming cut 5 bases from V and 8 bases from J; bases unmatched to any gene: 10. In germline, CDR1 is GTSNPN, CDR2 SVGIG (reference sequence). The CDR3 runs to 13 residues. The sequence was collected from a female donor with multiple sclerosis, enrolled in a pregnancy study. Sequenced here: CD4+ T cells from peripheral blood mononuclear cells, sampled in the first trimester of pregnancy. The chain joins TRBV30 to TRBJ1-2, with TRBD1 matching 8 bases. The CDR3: CAWLDWTGKGYTF. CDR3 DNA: TGTGCCTGGTTAGACTGGACAGGGAAAGGCTACACCTTC.